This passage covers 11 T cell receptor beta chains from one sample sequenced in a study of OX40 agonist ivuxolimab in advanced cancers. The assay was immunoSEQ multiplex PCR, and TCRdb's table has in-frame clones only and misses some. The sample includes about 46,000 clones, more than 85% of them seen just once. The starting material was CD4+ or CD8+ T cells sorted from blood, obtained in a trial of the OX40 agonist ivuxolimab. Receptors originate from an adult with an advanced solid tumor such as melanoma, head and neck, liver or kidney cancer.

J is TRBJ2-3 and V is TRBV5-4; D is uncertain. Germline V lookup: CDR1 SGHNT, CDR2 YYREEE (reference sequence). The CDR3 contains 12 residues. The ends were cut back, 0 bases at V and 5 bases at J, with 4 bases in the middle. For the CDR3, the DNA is TGTGCCAGCAGCTTGGTTGAAGATACGCAGTATTTT. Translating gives CASSLVEDTQYF.

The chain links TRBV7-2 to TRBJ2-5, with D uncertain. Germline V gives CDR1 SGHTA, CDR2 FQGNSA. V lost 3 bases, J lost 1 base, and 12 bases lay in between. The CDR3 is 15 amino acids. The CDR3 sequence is CASSFIGETQETQYF. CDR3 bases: TGTGCCAGCAGCTTCATCGGTGAAACCCAAGAGACCCAGTACTTC.

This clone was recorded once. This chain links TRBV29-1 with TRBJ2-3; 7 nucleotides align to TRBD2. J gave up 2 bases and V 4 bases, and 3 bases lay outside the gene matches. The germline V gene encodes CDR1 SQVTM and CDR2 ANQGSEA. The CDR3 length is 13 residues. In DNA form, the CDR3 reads TGCAGCGTTGGGGGGGGATTCACAGATACGCAGTATTTT. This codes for CSVGGGFTDTQYF.

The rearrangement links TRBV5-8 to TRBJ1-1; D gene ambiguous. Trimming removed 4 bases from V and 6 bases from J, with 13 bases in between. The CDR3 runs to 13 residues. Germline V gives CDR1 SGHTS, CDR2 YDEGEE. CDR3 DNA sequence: TGTGCCAGCAGCATAAGGGTTATATCTGAAGCTTTCTTT. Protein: CASSIRVISEAFF.

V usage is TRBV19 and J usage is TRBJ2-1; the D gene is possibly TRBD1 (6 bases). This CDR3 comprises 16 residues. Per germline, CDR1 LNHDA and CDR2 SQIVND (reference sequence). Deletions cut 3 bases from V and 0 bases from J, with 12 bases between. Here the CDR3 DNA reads TGTGCCAGTAGTATTGGGGGCTTGAGCTCCTACAATGAGCAGTTCTTC. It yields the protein CASSIGGLSSYNEQFF.

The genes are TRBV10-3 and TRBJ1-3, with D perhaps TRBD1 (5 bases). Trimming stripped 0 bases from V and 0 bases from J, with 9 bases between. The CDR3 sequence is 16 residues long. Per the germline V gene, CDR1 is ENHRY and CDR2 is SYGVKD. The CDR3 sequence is CAISESGVSSGNTIYF. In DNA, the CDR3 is TGTGCCATCAGTGAGTCAGGGGTCAGCTCTGGAAACACCATATATTTT.

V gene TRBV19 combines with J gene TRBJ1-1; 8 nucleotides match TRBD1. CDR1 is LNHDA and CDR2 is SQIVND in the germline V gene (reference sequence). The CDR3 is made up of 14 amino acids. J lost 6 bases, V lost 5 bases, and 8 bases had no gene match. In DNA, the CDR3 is TGTGCCAGTAGTGGGAGGACAGGGAAGTCTGAAGCTTTCTTT. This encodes CASSGRTGKSEAFF.

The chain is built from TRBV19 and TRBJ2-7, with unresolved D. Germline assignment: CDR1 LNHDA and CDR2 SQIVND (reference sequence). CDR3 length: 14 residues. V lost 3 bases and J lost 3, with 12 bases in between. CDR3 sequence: CASSIGVSGYEQYF. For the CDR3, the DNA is TGTGCCAGTAGTATTGGAGTTTCCGGCTACGAGCAGTACTTC.

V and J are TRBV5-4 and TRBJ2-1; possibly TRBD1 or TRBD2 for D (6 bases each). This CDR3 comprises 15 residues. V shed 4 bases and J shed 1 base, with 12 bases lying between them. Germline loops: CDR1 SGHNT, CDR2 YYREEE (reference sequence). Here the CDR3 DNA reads TGTGCCAGCAGCAACGGAGGGGGGTCCTACAATGAGCAGTTCTTC. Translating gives CASSNGGGSYNEQFF.

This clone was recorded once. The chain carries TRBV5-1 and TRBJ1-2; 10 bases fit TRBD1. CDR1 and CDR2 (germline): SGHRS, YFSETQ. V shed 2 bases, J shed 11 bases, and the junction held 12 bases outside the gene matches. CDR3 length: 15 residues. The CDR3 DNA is TGCGCCAGCAGCTTACGGGACAGGGGCCGTCGGCTATACACCTTC. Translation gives CASSLRDRGRRLYTF.

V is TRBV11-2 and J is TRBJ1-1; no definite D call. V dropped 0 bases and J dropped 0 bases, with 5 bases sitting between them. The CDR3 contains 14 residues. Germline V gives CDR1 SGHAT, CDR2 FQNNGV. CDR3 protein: CASSLDLVNTEAFF. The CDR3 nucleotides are TGTGCCAGCAGCTTAGATCTGGTGAACACTGAAGCTTTCTTT. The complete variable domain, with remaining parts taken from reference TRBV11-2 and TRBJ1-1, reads EAGVAQSPRYKIIEKRQSVAFWCNPISGHATLYWYQQILGQGPKLLIQFQNNGVVDDSQLPKDRFSAERLKGVDSTLKIQPAKLEDSAVYLCASSLDLVNTEAFFGQGTRLTVV.